The 5 T cell receptor beta chains presented below share a single source sample, sequenced in a study of CD8+CD57+ T cells in acquired aplastic anemia. TCR beta VDJ combinations and CDR3 sequences were profiled from genomic DNA. Each CDR3 protein gets one entry after TCRdb re-called the reads with MiXCR. The sample includes approximately 200,000 distinct CDR3 sequences, around 65% of them seen just once. The sample was sorted CD4+, CD8+, or CD8+CD57+ T cells (not recorded which) from PBMCs. Receptor source: a human donor with severe aplastic anemia or a healthy control (not recorded which).

The chain employs TRBV11-2 and TRBJ2-7, with 7 bases that match TRBD2. The CDR3 is 14 residues long. V trimming: 7 bases; J trimming: 0 bases; junction bases outside the gene matches: 6. Germline V gene data show CDR1 as SGHAT and CDR2 as FQNNGV. The CDR3 sequence is CASTRAGSSYEQYF. The CDR3 DNA is TGTGCCAGCACCCGAGCGGGGAGCTCCTACGAGCAGTACTTC.

This chain joins TRBV7-9 and TRBJ2-7; TRBD2 matches 7 bases. Losses at the gene ends were 5 bases for V and 6 bases for J; bases not matched to a gene: 16. Germline V gives CDR1 SEHNR, CDR2 FQNEAQ (reference sequence). The CDR3 spans 16 residues. Written as DNA, the CDR3 is TGTGCCAGCAGCCTACGTGATGGGCGCCCGGGGGGCGAGCAGTACTTC. Its translation: CASSLRDGRPGGEQYF.

This sequence joins TRBV7-8 and TRBJ1-5; no reliable D call. Trimming pared 6 bases from V and 6 bases from J, leaving 12 bases between. The CDR3 totals 13 residues. The germline CDR1 and CDR2 sequences are SGHVS and FQNEAQ. The CDR3 loop reads CASRSSGGQPQHF. For the CDR3, the DNA is TGTGCCAGCAGATCCTCAGGAGGTCAGCCCCAGCATTTT.

Regarding this clonotype: Lacking the conserved final phenylalanine or tryptophan, this CDR3 likely reflects a read error. V and J are TRBV10-1 and TRBJ1-6; no clear D. This CDR3 comprises 13 residues. Germline CDR1 is WNHNN and CDR2 is SYGVQD (reference sequence). V dropped 7 bases and J dropped 5 bases, with 9 bases sitting between them. CDR3 in amino acids: CASMVSDNSPLHS. DNA for the CDR3: TGCGCCAGCATGGTGTCAGATAATTCACCCCTCCACTCT.

The rearrangement uses TRBV11-3 and TRBJ1-6; D is perhaps TRBD1 (5 bases). Germline-derived CDR1 and CDR2 are SGHNT and YENEEA. The CDR3 covers 13 residues. Trimming stripped 5 bases from V and 7 bases from J, with 9 bases between. CDR3 sequence (DNA): TGTGCCAGCAGCCGGGGGAAAAATTCACCCCTCCACTTT. Translated: CASSRGKNSPLHF.